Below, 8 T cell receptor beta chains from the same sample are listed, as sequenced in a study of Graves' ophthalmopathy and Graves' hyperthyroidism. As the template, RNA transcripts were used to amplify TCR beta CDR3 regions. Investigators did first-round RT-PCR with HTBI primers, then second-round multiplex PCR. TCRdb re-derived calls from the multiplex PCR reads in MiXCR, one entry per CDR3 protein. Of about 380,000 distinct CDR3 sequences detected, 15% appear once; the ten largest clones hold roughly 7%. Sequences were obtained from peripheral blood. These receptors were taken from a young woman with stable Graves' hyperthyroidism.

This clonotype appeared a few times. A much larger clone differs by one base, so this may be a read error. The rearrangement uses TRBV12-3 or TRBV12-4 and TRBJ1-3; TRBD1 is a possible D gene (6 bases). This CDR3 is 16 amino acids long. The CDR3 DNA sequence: TGTGCCAGCAGAATTACAGGGCTTCCCTCTGGAAACACCATACATTTT. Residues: CASRITGLPSGNTIHF.

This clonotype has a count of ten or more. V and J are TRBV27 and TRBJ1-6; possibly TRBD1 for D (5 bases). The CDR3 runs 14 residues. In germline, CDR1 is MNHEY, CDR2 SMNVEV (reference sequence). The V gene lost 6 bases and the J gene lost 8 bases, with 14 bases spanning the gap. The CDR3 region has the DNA TGTGCCAGCAGAGTTCGGGGCTTGGATTCACCCCTCCACTTT. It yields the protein CASRVRGLDSPLHF.

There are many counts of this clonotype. CDR3 in amino acids: CASSEGALSNYGYTF. The DNA for the CDR3 is TGTGCCAGCAGCGAAGGGGCCCTGTCTAACTATGGCTACACCTTC. The gene calls are TRBV9 and TRBJ1-2; the D gene is possibly TRBD1 (5 bases). Between the trimmed V and J ends, which lost 3 bases and 0 bases, there was a span of 12 bases. The CDR3 totals 15 residues. Germline V gives CDR1 SGDLS, CDR2 YYNGEE.

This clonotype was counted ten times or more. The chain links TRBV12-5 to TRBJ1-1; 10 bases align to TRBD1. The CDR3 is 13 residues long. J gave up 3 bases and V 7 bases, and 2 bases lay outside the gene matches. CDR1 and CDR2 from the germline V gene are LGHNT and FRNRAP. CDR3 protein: CASEGQGYTEAFF. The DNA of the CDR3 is TGTGCTAGTGAGGGACAGGGGTACACTGAAGCTTTCTTT.

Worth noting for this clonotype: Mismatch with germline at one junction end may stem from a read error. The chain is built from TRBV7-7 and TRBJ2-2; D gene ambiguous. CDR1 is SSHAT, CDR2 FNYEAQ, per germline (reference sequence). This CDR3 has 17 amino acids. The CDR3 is CASSPRKSRANTGELFF. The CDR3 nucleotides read TGTGCTAGCAGCCCCCGTAAGTCCCGCGCGAACACCGGGGAGCTGTTTTTT.

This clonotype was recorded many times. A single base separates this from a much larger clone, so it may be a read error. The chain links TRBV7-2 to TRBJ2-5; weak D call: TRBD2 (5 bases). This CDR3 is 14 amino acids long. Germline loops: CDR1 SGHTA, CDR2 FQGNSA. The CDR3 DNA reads TGTGCCAGCAGCTTAGGTCTAGCTCAAGAGGCCCAGTACTTC. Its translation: CASSLGLAQEAQYF.

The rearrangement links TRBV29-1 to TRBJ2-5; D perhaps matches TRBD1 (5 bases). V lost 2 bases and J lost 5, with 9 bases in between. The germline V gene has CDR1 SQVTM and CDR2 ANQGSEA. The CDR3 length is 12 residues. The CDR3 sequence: CSVEQGYETQYF. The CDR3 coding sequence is TGCAGCGTTGAACAGGGTTACGAGACCCAGTACTTC.

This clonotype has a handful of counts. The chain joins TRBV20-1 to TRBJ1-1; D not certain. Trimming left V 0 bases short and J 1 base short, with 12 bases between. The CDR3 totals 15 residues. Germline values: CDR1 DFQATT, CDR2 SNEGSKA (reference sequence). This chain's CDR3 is CSARDSGPANTEAFF. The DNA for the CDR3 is TGCAGTGCTAGAGATTCTGGCCCAGCGAACACTGAAGCTTTCTTT.